These T cell receptor beta chains were read from a single sample in a study of blood T cells in healthy people across ages. Each CDR3 protein gets one entry after TCRdb re-called the 5' RACE reads with MiXCR. The top ten clones hold about 32% of a sample with 700,000 or so distinct CDR3 sequences, over 40% of them seen once. Sequencing was performed on blood. These receptors all come from a man at least 80 years old in good health. Both conserved end residues are part of each CDR3. D genes are given only for firm matches. Not every row has a clone size; where given, it reads once, few, many or a size class.

TRBV6-6	once	TRBJ2-3	.	TGTGCCAGCAGTCATCATCGACAGGGCACAGATACGCAGTATTTT	CASSHHRQGTDTQYF
TRBV5-8	.	TRBJ2-5	TRBD2	TGTACCAGCAGCTTGGGTATTCGCGGGAGGGCCCTCGAGACCCAGTACTTC	CTSSLGIRGRALETQYF
TRBV27	.	TRBJ2-1	TRBD2	TGTACCAGCAGTTTTCTCGGGGGGAGCTACAATGAGCAGTTCTTC	CTSSFLGGSYNEQFF
TRBV20-1	few	TRBJ1-1	.	TGCAGTGCTCTCAGGGGTACTGAAGCTTTCTTT	CSALRGTEAFF
TRBV28	few	TRBJ1-2	TRBD1	TGTGCCAGCATCAGACAGGGGGACACGCGCGGCTACACCTTC	CASIRQGDTRGYTF
TRBV7-2	.	TRBJ2-7	TRBD1	TGTGCCAGCAGCTTACAACGACAGGGGGGGCGTGGGCAGTACTTC	CASSLQRQGGRGQYF
TRBV7-2	.	TRBJ1-6	.	TGTGCCAGCAGCTTACAGTTCTATAATTCACCCCTCCACTTT	CASSLQFYNSPLHF
TRBV11-2	few	TRBJ1-4	TRBD1	TGTGCCAGCAGCTTCGCGGACAGGGAAGTTCGTGGGGCAACTAATGAAAAACTGTTTTTT	CASSFADREVRGATNEKLFF
TRBV12-3/TRBV12-4	many	TRBJ2-3	TRBD2	TGTGCCAGCACCCAAGGACTAGCGGGAGGACGTATCACAGATACGCAGTATTTT	CASTQGLAGGRITDTQYF
TRBV7-2	.	TRBJ2-2	.	TGTGCCAGCAGCCGTATAACAACTTCGCCCGGGGAGCTGTTTTTT	CASSRITTSPGELFF
TRBV6-2/TRBV6-3	.	TRBJ1-4	.	TGTGCCAGCAGTTACTCCCAGGGAAGGGAAAAACTGTTTTTT	CASSYSQGREKLFF
TRBV7-2	.	TRBJ2-1	.	TGTGCCAGCAGCTTAGGGGGTATGTCCTACAATGAGCAGTTCTTC	CASSLGGMSYNEQFF
TRBV7-2	.	TRBJ2-3	.	TGTGCCAGCAGCCTAAGGGGTGCATCTAGCACAGATACGCAGTATTTT	CASSLRGASSTDTQYF
TRBV28	.	TRBJ1-5	TRBD1	TGTGCCAGCAGCAGGGGGGTACGCAATCAGCCCCAGCATTTT	CASSRGVRNQPQHF
TRBV20-1	few	TRBJ2-7	TRBD2	TGCAGTGCTAGAGCTAGCGGGGGGACCTCCTACGAGCAGTACTTC	CSARASGGTSYEQYF
TRBV20-1	.	TRBJ2-3	.	TGCAGTGCTAGAGATAGCATTAGGGCAGATACGCAGTATTTT	CSARDSIRADTQYF
TRBV7-9	.	TRBJ1-6	TRBD1	TGTGCCAGCAGCTTAGAATTTGGGACAGGGAATTCACCCCTCCACTTT	CASSLEFGTGNSPLHF
TRBV18	once	TRBJ2-5	.	TGTGCCCAAGAGATAAAAGAGACCCAGTACTTC	CAQEIKETQYF
TRBV24-1	.	TRBJ2-3	TRBD1	TGTGCCACCGTGGGACAGAACACAGATACGCAGTATTTT	CATVGQNTDTQYF
TRBV7-9	.	TRBJ2-7	TRBD1	TGTGCCAGCAGCTTAGAACAGGGGGCCGGCAATGAGCAGTACTTC	CASSLEQGAGNEQYF
TRBV12-3/TRBV12-4	few	TRBJ1-6	.	TGTGCCAGCAGTTTGCGGTCGGATTCACCCCTCCACTTT	CASSLRSDSPLHF
TRBV25-1	few	TRBJ2-6	TRBD2	TGTGCCAGCAGTAGCCGCGGGGGGACTGGGGCCAACGTCCTGACTTTC	CASSSRGGTGANVLTF
TRBV3-1	.	TRBJ2-6	TRBD1	TGTGCCAGCAGCCAAGTTCCCGGGACAGGGGGCTCTGGGGCCAACGTCCTGACTTTC	CASSQVPGTGGSGANVLTF
TRBV13	.	TRBJ2-7	.	TGTGCCAGCAGCGTAGGTTACCGGACCTACGAGCAGTACTTC	CASSVGYRTYEQYF
TRBV12-3/TRBV12-4	.	TRBJ2-5	.	TGTGCCAGCAGGCCTCCTTGGAACAGGGTTCTTAGAGAGACCCAGTACTTC	CASRPPWNRVLRETQYF
TRBV30	.	TRBJ2-1	TRBD1	TGTGCCTGGGCTGGGGGACAGGTATTTTCCAATGAGCAGTTCTTC	CAWAGGQVFSNEQFF
TRBV4-3	many	TRBJ2-7	.	TGCGCCAGCAGCCAAGTCAGTGGACCGATATCCTACGAGCAGTACTTC	CASSQVSGPISYEQYF
TRBV5-1	once	TRBJ1-2	.	TGCGCCAGCAGCACGCACACGAACTATGGCTACACCTTC	CASSTHTNYGYTF
TRBV4-3	.	TRBJ1-2	TRBD1	TGCGCCAGCAGCCAAGGAATAACAGGGGGTTGGGGAGGCTACACCTTC	CASSQGITGGWGGYTF
TRBV9	few	TRBJ2-5	.	TGTGCCAGCAGCCCTATTAGCTTGGAGACCCAGTACTTC	CASSPISLETQYF
TRBV5-5	.	TRBJ2-7	TRBD2	TGTGCCAGCAGCTTGGTATCTCCGGGACTAGCGGGGGCCTATAGTTACGAGCAGTACTTC	CASSLVSPGLAGAYSYEQYF
TRBV5-1	.	TRBJ1-4	.	TGCGCCAGCAGCCTCATGCCAACTAATGAAAAACTGTTTTTT	CASSLMPTNEKLFF
TRBV15	few	TRBJ2-7	.	TGTGCCACCAGCCTGAGTACCTCCTACGAGCAGTACTTC	CATSLSTSYEQYF
TRBV11-3	.	TRBJ2-6	TRBD1	TGTGCCAGCAGCCCTCGGACAGGGGGCGCAACTGGGGCCAACGTCCTGACTTTC	CASSPRTGGATGANVLTF
TRBV15	few	TRBJ2-7	.	TGTGCCACCAGCAGAGATCGGACAGCAGCCTACGAGCAGTACTTC	CATSRDRTAAYEQYF
TRBV6-2/TRBV6-3	.	TRBJ2-7	TRBD2	TGTGCCAGCAGACAAGGACTAGCGGGAAACGAGCAGTACTTC	CASRQGLAGNEQYF
TRBV14	few	TRBJ1-1	.	TGTGCCAGCTCGCGGGGGCTGAACACTGAAGCTTTCTTT	CASSRGLNTEAFF
TRBV29-1	.	TRBJ2-2	TRBD1	TGCAGCGTTAGGGACAGGCTGAACACCGGGGAGCTGTTTTTT	CSVRDRLNTGELFF
TRBV20-1	many	TRBJ2-7	.	TGCAGTGCTGTCGGGGCAGGAGTTGCCTACGAGCAGTACTTC	CSAVGAGVAYEQYF
TRBV30	.	TRBJ2-7	TRBD2	TGTGCCTGGAGGCTAGCGGGACCTGTGTACGAGCAGTACTTC	CAWRLAGPVYEQYF
TRBV7-2	.	TRBJ2-5	TRBD2	TGTGCCAGCAGCTTGGGACTAGATAAGACCCAGTACTTC	CASSLGLDKTQYF
TRBV2	.	TRBJ1-2	.	TGTGCCAGCAGTGCAGGGTACTATGGCTACACCTTC	CASSAGYYGYTF
TRBV20-1	.	TRBJ2-1	TRBD2	TGCAGTGCTAGAGCTAGCGGGAACAATGAGCAGTTCTTC	CSARASGNNEQFF
TRBV5-1	.	TRBJ2-1	TRBD2	TGCGCCAGCAGCTTGGGACTAGCGGGAGACCTCTACAATGAGCAGTTCTTC	CASSLGLAGDLYNEQFF
TRBV29-1	few	TRBJ1-1	.	TGCAGCGTTGCCCAACAGGTAAACACTGAAGCTTTCTTT	CSVAQQVNTEAFF
TRBV20-1	.	TRBJ2-5	TRBD1	TGCAGTGCTAGAGCTCAGACAGGGGGCGCAGAGACCCAGTACTTC	CSARAQTGGAETQYF
TRBV11-3	.	TRBJ2-7	.	TGTGCCAGCAGCTTAGGCAGGGCGGGGGAGCAGTACTTC	CASSLGRAGEQYF
TRBV27	.	TRBJ1-2	.	TGTGCCAGCAAACCCTCGGACGGGACACATGGCTACACCTTC	CASKPSDGTHGYTF
TRBV7-8	.	TRBJ2-7	.	TGTACCAGCAGCTTAGGGGACGCGCATGCCTACGAGCAGTACTTC	CTSSLGDAHAYEQYF
TRBV6-2/TRBV6-3	.	TRBJ2-5	.	TGTGCCAGCAGCCCTAGTGGACAGTCCCAGTACTTC	CASSPSGQSQYF
TRBV5-1	many	TRBJ2-3	.	TGCGCCAGCAGCTTGGACGGGGGAGAGACAGATACGCAGTATTTT	CASSLDGGETDTQYF
TRBV7-2	.	TRBJ2-1	TRBD2	TGTGCCAGCAGCCAACTAGCGGGCTACAATGAGCAGTTCTTC	CASSQLAGYNEQFF
TRBV7-6	.	TRBJ2-5	TRBD2	TGTGCCAGCAGCCCGCGGGGTAGCGGGGCCCAAGAGACCCAGTACTTC	CASSPRGSGAQETQYF